Following are 15 T cell receptor beta chains from one sample sequenced in a study of T cell responses to AZD1222 COVID-19 vaccine. Generated by immunoSEQ multiplex PCR, the TCRdb table keeps only in-frame clones and is missing some. The sample shows some 120,000 clones, roughly 90% of them seen only once. This specimen was peripheral blood, taken on day 0 of AZD1222 vaccination. These receptors were collected from an adult in good health.

The chain has TRBV4-1 and TRBJ2-1; 7 positions agree with TRBD2. The germline V gene has CDR1 MGHRA and CDR2 YSYEKL. Trimming took 5 bases from V and 0 from J; bases not matched to a gene: 4. This CDR3 spans 15 amino acids. CDR3 in amino acids: CASSKAGTSYNEQFF. The CDR3 bases are TGCGCCAGCAGCAAAGCGGGAACCTCCTACAATGAGCAGTTCTTC.

The chain recombines TRBV7-6 with TRBJ2-7; weak D call: TRBD1 (5 bases). The V end was cut by 5 bases, the J end by 1 base, with 9 bases between. CDR1 and CDR2 from the germline V gene are SGHVS and FNYEAQ. The CDR3 consists of 13 residues. Written as DNA, the CDR3 is TGTGCCAGCAGCACACAGGCGTCCTACGAGCAGTACTTC. It yields the protein CASSTQASYEQYF.

This chain links TRBV9 with TRBJ2-7; possibly TRBD1 or TRBD2 for D (5 bases each). With 0 bases removed from V and 7 bases from J, the gap between germline ends came to 11 bases. Per the germline V gene, CDR1 is SGDLS and CDR2 is YYNGEE. This CDR3 is 13 amino acids long. This CDR3 reads CASSVAGRGEQYF. The CDR3 nucleotides read TGTGCCAGCAGCGTAGCGGGACGAGGAGAGCAGTACTTC. Together with reference TRBV9 and TRBJ2-7, the CDR3 gives the full variable domain: DSGVTQTPKHLITATGQRVTLRCSPRSGDLSVYWYQQSLDQGLQFLIQYYNGEERAKGNILERFSAQQFPDLHSELNLSSLELGDSALYFCASSVAGRGEQYFGPGTRLTVT.

V usage is TRBV14 and J usage is TRBJ1-1; a possible D gene is TRBD1 (5 bases). Germline values: CDR1 SGHDN, CDR2 FVKESK. V lost 2 bases and J lost 4, with 17 bases in between. The CDR3 extends over 16 amino acids. CDR3 loop: CASSQRGPGGATEAFF. CDR3 nucleotides: TGTGCCAGCAGCCAAAGGGGTCCGGGAGGGGCCACTGAAGCTTTCTTT.

The V call is TRBV2, the J call TRBJ1-1, with D possibly matching TRBD1 (6 bases). Trimming cost V 6 bases and J 7 bases, with 9 bases left between them. This CDR3 is 11 amino acids long. Germline values: CDR1 SNHLY, CDR2 FYNNEI. CDR3 residues: CASSGQLEAFF. The CDR3, as DNA: TGTGCCAGCAGCGGACAGCTTGAAGCTTTCTTT.

This clone is classed as medium-sized. The rearrangement links TRBV27 to TRBJ1-1; D not resolved. The V and J ends lost 4 bases and 4 bases respectively, with 7 bases between them. This CDR3 is 12 amino acids long. Germline CDR1 MNHEY, CDR2 SMNVEV (reference sequence). CDR3 DNA sequence: TGTGCCAGCAGTTCTCATTTCACTGAAGCTTTCTTT. Translating gives CASSSHFTEAFF.

The V and J genes are TRBV10-3 and TRBJ1-2; possible D gene TRBD1, 6 bases. This CDR3 spans 12 amino acids. Trimming removed 7 bases at V and 6 bases at J, with 12 bases between. Germline assignment: CDR1 ENHRY and CDR2 SYGVKD. The CDR3 DNA follows: TGTGCCATCAACAGGGAAGTCAATGGCTACACCTTC. This gives the protein CAINREVNGYTF.

The chain joins TRBV4-1 to TRBJ2-7; D call uncertain. In germline, CDR1 is MGHRA, CDR2 YSYEKL. The CDR3 covers 14 residues. Trimming removed 1 base at V and 5 bases at J, with 12 bases between. Written as DNA, the CDR3 is TGCGCCAGCAGCCAAGGCTCCCTTGGGGACGAGCAGTACTTC. It yields the protein CASSQGSLGDEQYF.

This chain links TRBV6-5 with TRBJ2-2; D not resolved. CDR1 MNHEY and CDR2 SVGAGI come from the germline V gene. Between the trimmed V and J ends, which lost 6 bases and 2 bases, there was a span of 13 bases. This CDR3 contains 15 residues. CDR3 amino acids: CASSPGRLNTGELFF. CDR3 DNA sequence: TGTGCCAGCAGCCCCGGACGTTTAAACACCGGGGAGCTGTTTTTT.

The chain joins TRBV6-5 to TRBJ2-7, with 10 bases matching TRBD2. CDR3 length: 13 amino acids. V shed 9 bases, J shed 4 bases, and the junction held 6 bases outside the gene matches. From germline, CDR1 is MNHEY and CDR2 SVGAGI. The CDR3 loop reads CASKREGLYEQYF. CDR3 coding DNA: TGTGCCAGTAAGCGGGAGGGCCTATACGAGCAGTACTTC.

The gene calls are TRBV10-3 and TRBJ2-2, with 8 bases fitting TRBD2. The length of the CDR3 is 13 residues. Germline V CDR1 and CDR2: ENHRY, SYGVKD. V shed 7 bases, J shed 5 bases, and the junction held 3 bases outside the gene matches. This CDR3 reads CAITGGATGELFF. Written as DNA, the CDR3 is TGTGCCATCACGGGGGGGGCTACCGGGGAGCTGTTTTTT.

This CDR3 reads CVRSGLATRGNEQFF. CDR3 coding DNA: TGTGTCAGAAGCGGACTAGCGACCAGGGGCAATGAGCAGTTCTTC. The chain has TRBV7-5 and TRBJ2-1; TRBD2, the D gene given by the table, was not confirmed from the DNA. TRBV7-5 is listed as a pseudogene. The CDR3 has 15 amino acids.

The V call is TRBV7-2, the J call TRBJ2-7, with no clear D. Trimming took off 4 bases at V and 2 bases at J, with 15 bases between the two ends. This CDR3 spans 15 amino acids. Per the germline V gene, CDR1 is SGHTA and CDR2 is FQGNSA. CDR3 loop: CASSSSSSPTYEQYF. The CDR3 region has the DNA TGTGCCAGCAGCTCCTCTTCGAGCCCTACCTACGAGCAGTACTTC.

Only one count was recorded for this clone. DNA for the CDR3: TGTGCCAGCAGCTTAATAAGGAGGAACACTGAAGCTTTCTTT. Translated: CASSLIRRNTEAFF. V is TRBV13 and J is TRBJ1-1; D remains ambiguous. V lost 2 bases, J lost 1 base, and 8 bases lay in between. The germline gives CDR1 PRHDT, CDR2 FYEKMQ (reference sequence). The CDR3 loop spans 14 amino acids.

This clone was picked up one time. The gene calls are TRBV5-1 and TRBJ2-2, with TRBD2 identical over 12 bases. The CDR3 length is 16 residues. V lost 0 bases, J lost 4 bases, and 1 base stayed unmatched. Germline V gene lookup returns CDR1 SGHRS and CDR2 YFSETQ. This CDR3 is CASSLASGRATGELFF. As DNA, the CDR3 is TGCGCCAGCAGCTTGGCTAGCGGGAGGGCCACCGGGGAGCTGTTTTTT. Variable domain in full (rest from reference TRBV5-1 and TRBJ2-2): KAGVTQTPRYLIKTRGQQVTLSCSPISGHRSVSWYQQTPGQGLQFLFEYFSETQRNKGNFPGRFSGRQFSNSRSEMNVSTLELGDSALYLCASSLASGRATGELFFGEGSRLTVL.